A selection of T cell receptor beta chains follows, all from one sample in a study of CD8 T cells in ankylosing spondylitis. TCRdb ran MiXCR on the 5' RACE reads and lists one entry per CDR3 protein. The repertoire includes about 240,000 distinct CDR3 sequences, roughly a tenth of them detected once, and less than 3% sits in the top ten. Sequencing was done on a sample of blood, either unsorted or a sorted T cell fraction (not recorded which). Source of these receptors: a male donor with ankylosing spondylitis or in good health (not recorded which). Both conserved end residues are part of each CDR3. Each record gives: D gene, clone size, J gene, V gene, CDR3 DNA, CDR3 protein. D genes are given only for firm matches. For some rows the clone size is stated as once, few or many, or as a class when expanded; others skip it.

.,many,TRBJ2-2,TRBV18,TGTGCCAGCTCACCACCGTCCCCGAACACCGGGGAGCTGTTTTTT,CASSPPSPNTGELFF
TRBD2,many,TRBJ2-1,TRBV5-1,TGCGCCAGCAGCCTTAGCGGGAGCGTCAATGAGCAGTTCTTC,CASSLSGSVNEQFF
TRBD2,many,TRBJ2-7,TRBV10-3,TGTGCCATCAGTAGCGGGAGGGATCTATACGAGCAGTACTTC,CAISSGRDLYEQYF
TRBD1,many,TRBJ2-1,TRBV5-1,TGCGCCAGCAGGAGGGGGCTGGACAATGAGCAGTTCTTC,CASRRGLDNEQFF
.,.,TRBJ2-7,TRBV10-2,TGCGCCAGCAGTGAGGACGCGGGCCCATTCTCCTACGAGCAGTACTTC,CASSEDAGPFSYEQYF
.,many,TRBJ1-4,TRBV14,TGTGCCAGCAGCCTAGACAGGTCCTACGGAAAACTGTTTTTT,CASSLDRSYGKLFF
TRBD2,many,TRBJ2-7,TRBV6-1,TGTGCTTCCCACCCCGGACTAGGGAGCGAGCAGTACTTC,CASHPGLGSEQYF
.,.,TRBJ2-1,TRBV20-1,TGCAGTGCTAGGAAGACCACCTACAATGAGCAGTTCTTC,CSARKTTYNEQFF
.,many,TRBJ2-7,TRBV30,TGTGCCTGGAGTGATCGAGGCGTCAGCTACGAGCAGTACTTC,CAWSDRGVSYEQYF
TRBD2,many,TRBJ2-1,TRBV12-3/TRBV12-4,TGTGCCAGCAGTTTATTTAGCGGGAGTAGGTACAATGAGCAGTTCTTC,CASSLFSGSRYNEQFF
TRBD2,many,TRBJ2-7,TRBV3-1,TGTGCCAGCAGCTCCAGGACTAGGGGCTACGAGCAGTACTTC,CASSSRTRGYEQYF
TRBD1,many,TRBJ1-2,TRBV12-3/TRBV12-4,TGTGCCAGCAGTTACAGGGGACCCTATGGCTACACCTTC,CASSYRGPYGYTF
.,many,TRBJ1-2,TRBV7-2,TGTGCCAGCAGCCTATTCCGACAGAACTATGGCTACACCTTC,CASSLFRQNYGYTF
.,few,TRBJ1-1,TRBV19,TGTGCCAGTAGTATTTCGGTGAACACTGAAGCTTTCTTT,CASSISVNTEAFF
.,few,TRBJ2-7,TRBV7-9,TGTGCCAGCAGCCCCCGGGACCGGATCGAGCAGTACTTC,CASSPRDRIEQYF
TRBD1,.,TRBJ2-7,TRBV7-8,TGTGCCAGCAGCCCACCCACAGGGGGCTCCTACGAGCAGTACTTC,CASSPPTGGSYEQYF
.,many,TRBJ2-4,TRBV10-1,TGCGCCAGCAGTGAGTCCGGGACCGTAGCCAAAAACATTCAGTACTTC,CASSESGTVAKNIQYF
.,once,TRBJ2-7,TRBV6-2/TRBV6-3,TGTGACAGCAGTTATTCGGGCAACTCCTACGAGCAGTACTTC,CDSSYSGNSYEQYF
.,.,TRBJ1-1,TRBV5-1,TGCGCCAGCAGCTTGCCCACACCTACTGAAGCTTTCTTT,CASSLPTPTEAFF
.,many,TRBJ2-5,TRBV20-1,TGCAGTGCTAATCGGCCAGAGCAAGAGACCCAGTACTTC,CSANRPEQETQYF
.,many,TRBJ2-4,TRBV2,TGTGCCAGCAGTGCTACAGACCTAGCCAAAAACATTCAGTACTTC,CASSATDLAKNIQYF
.,many,TRBJ2-3,TRBV5-1,TGTGCCAGCAGCGTCTCTAGCACAGATACGCAGTATTTT,CASSVSSTDTQYF
TRBD2,many,TRBJ2-3,TRBV7-7,TGTGCCAGCAGCTTAGTTCCCCTAGCGGGGGTGGGAGATACGCAGTATTTT,CASSLVPLAGVGDTQYF
.,many,TRBJ1-2,TRBV20-1,TGCAGTGCTAGAGACCCGACAGGAAACTATGGCTACACCTTC,CSARDPTGNYGYTF
.,many,TRBJ2-5,TRBV5-1,TGCGCCAGCAGGGTCGGCGCTTCCTGGGAGACCCAGTACTTC,CASRVGASWETQYF
.,many,TRBJ2-1,TRBV11-2,TGTGCCAGCAGCTTAGACGCGGGAAGTGAGCAGTTCTTC,CASSLDAGSEQFF
.,many,TRBJ2-1,TRBV10-3,TGTGCCATCTCGGACTACCTCGCCTACAATGAGCAGTTCTTC,CAISDYLAYNEQFF